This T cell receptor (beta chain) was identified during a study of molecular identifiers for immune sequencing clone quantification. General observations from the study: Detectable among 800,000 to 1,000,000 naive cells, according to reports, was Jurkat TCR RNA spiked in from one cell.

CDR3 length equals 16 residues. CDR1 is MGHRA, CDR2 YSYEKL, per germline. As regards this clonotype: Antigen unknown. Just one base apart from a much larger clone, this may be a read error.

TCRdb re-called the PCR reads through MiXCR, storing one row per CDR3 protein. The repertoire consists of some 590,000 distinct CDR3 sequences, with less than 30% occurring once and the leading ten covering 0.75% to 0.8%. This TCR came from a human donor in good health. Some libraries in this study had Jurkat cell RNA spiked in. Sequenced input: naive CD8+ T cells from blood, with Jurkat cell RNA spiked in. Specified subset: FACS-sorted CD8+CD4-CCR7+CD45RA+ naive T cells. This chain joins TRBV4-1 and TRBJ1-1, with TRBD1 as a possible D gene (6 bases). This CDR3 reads CAGSQDPGALNTEAFF. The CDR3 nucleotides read TGCGCCGGCAGTCAAGATCCGGGGGCACTGAACACTGAAGCTTTCTTT.